This T cell receptor (beta chain) was recorded in a study of beta chain features in type 1 diabetes. CDR1 is SEHNR and CDR2 is FQNEAQ in the germline V gene (reference sequence). With 3 bases removed from V and 0 bases from J, the gap between germline ends came to 12 bases. There are 16 residues in the CDR3. Points from the study as a whole: Shorter templates may be favored by PCR, equally so in patients and controls. All four CD4+ subsets from Type 1 diabetes patients carried moderately but significantly shorter TCRB CDR3s.

Sequencing targeted expressed TCRB transcripts, as all isolated RNA had been reverse transcribed. Here immunoSEQ multiplex PCR was the method, and the copy in TCRdb shows in-frame clones only, minus some. The profile shows 640,000 or so clones, roughly an eighth of them singletons. This clone was counted between two and nine times. Its antigen remains unknown. Without exception, sorted populations had purity beyond 98%. This TCR derives from a man aged 18 to 30 with type 1 diabetes. The source material was naive CD4+ T cells from blood. This chain joins TRBV7-9 and TRBJ1-5; D remains ambiguous. The CDR3 here is CASSFGTGNSNQPQHF. The DNA for the CDR3 is TGTGCCAGCAGCTTCGGTACTGGGAATAGCAATCAGCCCCAGCATTTT.